A single sample gave rise to the 14 T cell receptor beta chains below, sequenced in a study of blood T cell repertoires in COVID-19 (dated by TCRdb to 2020 to 2021). Library method: the immunoSEQ multiplex PCR assay. What TCRdb holds here is the immuneACCESS table cut down to in-frame rearrangements. Part of the clones is not present; checked against another copy, under half of the missing clones reflect an unresolved V gene, and the others are unexplained. This sample comprises about 80,000 clones, roughly 80% of them detected only once. The ten top clones hold 30% to 45% of the sample. Sequencing was done on a sample of peripheral blood. The source of these receptors is a woman aged 70-85 years with acute or convalescent COVID-19.

V usage is TRBV6-5 and J usage is TRBJ2-7; D possibly corresponds to TRBD1 (6 bases). The germline CDR1 and CDR2 sequences are MNHEY and SVGAGI. The CDR3 has 14 residues. V lost 7 bases, J lost 4 bases, and 17 bases lay in between. The CDR3 DNA sequence: TGTGCCAGCACCCGTCAGGGGTCCTCATACGAGCAGTACTTC. Protein: CASTRQGSSYEQYF.

The chain joins TRBV10-3 to TRBJ2-7; D is unresolved. CDR1 is ENHRY and CDR2 is SYGVKD in the germline V gene. The germline V and J ends were trimmed by 3 bases and 2 bases, with 11 bases remaining between them. The CDR3 consists of 14 residues. In DNA, the CDR3 is TGTGCCATCAGTGATAATGTCAGTCCCTACGAGCAGTACTTC. Protein: CAISDNVSPYEQYF.

This clone has more than one count but fewer than ten. This sequence joins TRBV6-5 and TRBJ2-7, with a weak D call TRBD1 (5 bases). The CDR3 has 15 amino acids. The germline gives CDR1 MNHEY, CDR2 SVGAGI. Trimming removed 1 base at V and 4 bases at J, with 14 bases between. The CDR3: CASSYYGAPHYEQYF. CDR3 coding DNA: TGTGCCAGCAGTTACTATGGGGCCCCACATTACGAGCAGTACTTC.

This chain links TRBV30 with TRBJ2-1, with 8 bases fitting TRBD2. After removal of 5 bases from V and 7 bases from J, the junction contained 16 bases not matched to a gene. Germline V CDR1 and CDR2: GTSNPN, SVGIG (reference sequence). This CDR3 spans 16 amino acids. The CDR3 here is CAWRTKSGSPGNEQFF. The DNA for the CDR3 is TGTGCCTGGCGGACTAAAAGCGGGAGCCCGGGTAATGAGCAGTTCTTC.

The V and J genes are TRBV10-1 and TRBJ2-2; 12 positions agree with TRBD2. Germline V lookup: CDR1 WNHNN, CDR2 SYGVQD (reference sequence). This CDR3 spans 17 amino acids. With V trimmed by 0 bases and J by 7 bases, 6 bases remained unmatched. CDR3: CASSESLAGGPFGELFF. For the CDR3, the DNA is TGCGCCAGCAGTGAGTCGCTAGCGGGAGGGCCCTTCGGGGAGCTGTTTTTT.

V is TRBV9 and J is TRBJ1-2, with D perhaps matching TRBD1 (6 bases). CDR1 is SGDLS, CDR2 YYNGEE, per germline. The ends were cut back, 5 bases at V and 2 bases at J, with 10 bases in the middle. The CDR3 extends over 13 amino acids. The CDR3 protein is CASRHRENYGYTF. CDR3 in DNA: TGTGCCAGCAGACACAGGGAAAACTATGGCTACACCTTC.

CDR3 region: CAWRGLAGGYNEQFF. The CDR3 DNA follows: TGTGCCTGGAGGGGTCTAGCGGGCGGATACAATGAGCAGTTCTTC. The chain uses TRBV30 and TRBJ2-1; TRBD2 aligns across 8 bases. Germline V lookup: CDR1 GTSNPN, CDR2 SVGIG (reference sequence). There are 15 residues in the CDR3. Trimming removed 3 bases from V and 4 bases from J; junction bases left unmatched: 8.

The chain carries TRBV19 and TRBJ2-1, with TRBD2 matching over 14 bases. The V gene's germline CDR1 is LNHDA and CDR2 SQIVND (reference sequence). This CDR3 is built from 14 residues. The V gene end was trimmed by 6 bases and the J gene end by 10 bases; junction bases not matched to a gene: 5. DNA of the CDR3: TGTGCCAGTAGAAAGGGACTAGCGGGAGAGGAGCAGTTCTTC. It encodes CASRKGLAGEEQFF. The variable domain in full, with the rest retrieved from reference TRBV19 and TRBJ2-1, is DGGITQSPKYLFRKEGQNVTLSCEQNLNHDAMYWYRQDPGQGLRLIYYSQIVNDFQKGDIAEGYSVSREKKESFPLTVTSAQKNPTAFYLCASRKGLAGEEQFFGPGTRLTVL.

V is TRBV6-5 and J is TRBJ1-2, with D possibly TRBD1 on 5 matching bases. The CDR3 is 15 residues long. Germline CDR1 reads MNHEY; CDR2 reads SVGAGI. The V end lost 5 bases, the J end lost 8 bases, and 21 bases lay between the germline ends. The CDR3 nucleotides are TGTGCCAGCAGTCGCCCAGGGTTCGCTTTCATGGGCTACACCTTC. This gives the protein CASSRPGFAFMGYTF.

The chain combines TRBV11-3 with TRBJ2-7; 14 bases match TRBD2. V dropped 4 bases and J dropped 5; count of bases not matched to a gene: 4. The CDR3 has 15 residues. Germline V CDR1 and CDR2: SGHNT, YENEEA. This CDR3 is CASSSTTSGRDEQYF. Here the CDR3 DNA reads TGTGCCAGCAGCTCGACGACTAGCGGGAGGGACGAGCAGTACTTC.

The rearrangement links TRBV19 to TRBJ1-4; possible D gene TRBD1, 6 bases. Trimming left V 2 bases short and J 7 bases short, with 17 bases between. The CDR3 spans 16 residues. From germline, CDR1 is LNHDA and CDR2 SQIVND (reference sequence). This CDR3 reads CASSILPGASSEKLFF. In DNA form, the CDR3 reads TGTGCCAGTAGTATACTCCCAGGGGCATCAAGTGAAAAACTGTTTTTT.

The V and J genes are TRBV4-2 and TRBJ2-2; possibly TRBD2 for D (6 bases). V was clipped by 4 bases and J by 7 bases, with 19 bases between them. Germline CDR1 LGHNA, CDR2 YNFKEQ. The CDR3 loop spans 16 amino acids. The CDR3 loop is CASSPSGLGGRGELFF. The CDR3 nucleotides are TGTGCCAGCAGCCCCTCCGGGTTGGGAGGACGCGGGGAGCTGTTTTTT.

The chain employs TRBV27 and TRBJ1-5, with D hard to call. This CDR3 region has 18 residues. Trimming shortened V by 3 bases and J by 2 bases, and 20 bases separated the two germline ends. CDR1 is MNHEY and CDR2 is SMNVEV in the germline V gene (reference sequence). The CDR3 sequence is CASSFSERRGSGNQPQHF. The DNA of the CDR3 is TGTGCCAGCAGTTTTTCCGAGCGGCGGGGAAGCGGCAATCAGCCCCAGCATTTT.

This clone was found once. The gene calls are TRBV19 and TRBJ2-3; D is perhaps TRBD1 (5 bases). Trimming removed 3 bases at V and 0 bases at J, with 7 bases between. This CDR3 is 14 amino acids long. Germline V gene data show CDR1 as LNHDA and CDR2 as SQIVND (reference sequence). In DNA, the CDR3 is TGTGCCAGTAGTATGACAGCTAGCACAGATACGCAGTATTTT. This codes for CASSMTASTDTQYF.